The 21 T cell receptor beta chains below come from one sample, sequenced in a study of tumor-infiltrating lymphocytes in localized non-small cell lung cancer. Measured with immunoSEQ multiplex PCR; TCRdb has only the in-frame clones, and not every one. The sample carries thousands of clones, just under 65% recorded once. The sequencing sample was made of uninvolved lung tissue not adjacent to the tumor. The receptors shown here come from a human donor with non-small cell lung cancer.

CDR3 residues: CASSQDPRTGGAYGYTF. The CDR3 DNA reads TGTGCCAGCAGCCAAGATCCTCGGACAGGGGGCGCCTATGGCTACACCTTC. The rearrangement uses TRBV14 and TRBJ1-2; 11 bases agree with TRBD1. The germline gives CDR1 SGHDN, CDR2 FVKESK. The CDR3 is 17 residues long. The J segment lost 4 bases and the V segment lost 0 bases, leaving 7 bases of the junction unmatched. The variable domain in full, with the rest retrieved from reference TRBV14 and TRBJ1-2, is EAGVTQFPSHSVIEKGQTVTLRCDPISGHDNLYWYRRVMGKEIKFLLHFVKESKQDESGMPNNRFLAERTGGTYSTLKVQPAELEDSGVYFCASSQDPRTGGAYGYTFGSGTRLTVV.

J is TRBJ2-5 and V is TRBV6-6; 8 bases fit TRBD2. This CDR3 is 15 amino acids long. Germline V gives CDR1 MNHNY, CDR2 SVGAGI (reference sequence). After removal of 7 bases from V and 1 base from J, the junction contained 8 bases not matched to a gene. The DNA for the CDR3 is TGTGCCAGCACTAGATCGGGGGGGGGCCAAGAGACCCAGTACTTC. This encodes CASTRSGGGQETQYF.

This clone showed up just once. This chain joins TRBV30 and TRBJ2-1; D perhaps matches TRBD2 (6 bases). CDR3 length: 18 amino acids. Per germline, CDR1 GTSNPN and CDR2 SVGIG (reference sequence). Trimming took 0 bases from V and 3 from J, leaving 21 bases between them. The DNA of the CDR3 is TGTGCCTGGAGTGTACAGTCCATAGGGACTTGGATCTACAATGAGCAGTTCTTC. Its protein is CAWSVQSIGTWIYNEQFF.

The CDR3 DNA sequence: TGCGCCAGCAGCTTTGGGACACAGGTTGGCTACACCTTC. Amino acid sequence: CASSFGTQVGYTF. The rearrangement uses TRBV5-1 and TRBJ1-2; a possible D gene is TRBD1 (6 bases). CDR3 length: 13 residues. Germline CDR1 SGHRS, CDR2 YFSETQ. V was clipped by 2 bases and J by 7 bases, with 12 bases between them. Based on the CDR3 plus reference TRBV5-1 and TRBJ1-2, the full variable domain is KAGVTQTPRYLIKTRGQQVTLSCSPISGHRSVSWYQQTPGQGLQFLFEYFSETQRNKGNFPGRFSGRQFSNSRSEMNVSTLELGDSALYLCASSFGTQVGYTFGSGTRLTVV.

In this sample, this clone turned up a few times. The chain couples TRBV5-8 to TRBJ1-4, with D unclear. This CDR3 comprises 16 residues. The V gene's germline CDR1 is SGHTS and CDR2 YDEGEE. The V and J ends lost 0 bases and 10 bases respectively, with 19 bases between them. CDR3 nucleotides: TGTGCCAGCAGCTTGGTAGGAACGGACCGAGTCGGAAAACTGTTTTTT. Protein sequence: CASSLVGTDRVGKLFF.

This chain uses TRBV27 with TRBJ2-1; no firm D call. Trimming cost V 3 bases and J 8 bases, with 11 bases left between them. Germline CDR1 is MNHEY and CDR2 is SMNVEV (reference sequence). This CDR3 has 13 residues. DNA for the CDR3: TGTGCCAGCAGTTTCCTCGACTCGTATGAGCAGTTCTTC. Its translation: CASSFLDSYEQFF.

This rearrangement joins TRBV11-2 to TRBJ1-5, with TRBD1 as a possible D gene (5 bases). Trimming removed 1 base from V and 6 bases from J, with 16 bases in between. This CDR3 has 16 residues. Germline CDR1 reads SGHAT; CDR2 reads FQNNGV. CDR3 bases: TGTGCCAGCAGCTTAGGAGCCAGGGCACGCGGTCAGCCCCAGCATTTT. Translating gives CASSLGARARGQPQHF.

Sample share makes this clone large (0.1 to 1%). This chain links TRBV5-1 with TRBJ2-7; 8 bases map to TRBD1. This CDR3 has 15 residues. V lost 3 bases to trimming and J lost 4 bases; unmatched junction nucleotides: 9. CDR1 and CDR2 (germline): SGHRS, YFSETQ. CDR3 in amino acids: CASSSEAGGWYEQYF. CDR3 DNA: TGCGCCAGCAGCTCCGAGGCAGGGGGCTGGTACGAGCAGTACTTC.

The chain links TRBV14 to TRBJ1-2, with TRBD1 as a possible D gene (6 bases). Between the trimmed V and J ends, which lost 4 bases and 7 bases, there was a span of 10 bases. CDR1 SGHDN and CDR2 FVKESK come from the germline V gene. The CDR3 is 12 residues long. The CDR3 DNA sequence: TGTGCCAGCAGCCCCGACAGGATTGGCTACACCTTC. Its translation is CASSPDRIGYTF. Together with reference TRBV14 and TRBJ1-2, the CDR3 gives the full variable domain: EAGVTQFPSHSVIEKGQTVTLRCDPISGHDNLYWYRRVMGKEIKFLLHFVKESKQDESGMPNNRFLAERTGGTYSTLKVQPAELEDSGVYFCASSPDRIGYTFGSGTRLTVV.

V is TRBV7-9 and J is TRBJ1-1; D gene unclear. The CDR3 runs 14 residues. Germline V lookup: CDR1 SEHNR, CDR2 FQNEAQ (reference sequence). The germline V and J ends were trimmed by 5 bases and 1 base, with 11 bases remaining between them. In DNA, the CDR3 is TGTGCCAGCAGCGAAGGGTTGTCGAACACTGAAGCTTTCTTT. This gives the protein CASSEGLSNTEAFF.

The chain combines TRBV7-7 with TRBJ1-3; D may be TRBD1 (6 bases). The CDR3 spans 14 residues. The germline V gene encodes CDR1 SSHAT and CDR2 FNYEAQ (reference sequence). Trimming left V 5 bases short and J 6 bases short, with 14 bases between. The CDR3 loop is CASSGGDTANTIYF. The CDR3 coding sequence is TGTGCCAGCAGCGGGGGGGACACCGCAAACACCATATATTTT.

The V and J genes are TRBV6-1 and TRBJ1-2; 12 nucleotides align to TRBD1. V was pared by 1 base and J by 1 base, with 7 bases of the junction left unmatched. This CDR3 is 18 amino acids long. Germline V gives CDR1 MNHNS, CDR2 SASEGT. The CDR3 nucleotides read TGTGCCAGCAGTGAAGGGCCCGGGACAGGGGGCATTAACTATGGCTACACCTTC. It yields the protein CASSEGPGTGGINYGYTF.

This sequence joins TRBV7-6 and TRBJ2-1; no clear D gene. Looked up from germline, CDR1 is SGHVS and CDR2 is FNYEAQ. This CDR3 comprises 14 residues. Trimming pared 1 base from V and 5 bases from J, leaving 9 bases between. The chain's CDR3 is CASSLGLGDNEQFF. The CDR3 DNA sequence: TGTGCCAGCAGCTTAGGGCTAGGAGACAATGAGCAGTTCTTC.

This clone was counted a few times. The V call is TRBV6-5, the J call TRBJ2-1; 7 bases map to TRBD2. Trimming removed 2 bases from V and 10 bases from J; junction bases left unmatched: 5. Germline-derived CDR1 and CDR2 are MNHEY and SVGAGI. The CDR3 extends over 13 amino acids. CDR3 residues: CASSYAPGGEQFF. The CDR3 nucleotides read TGTGCCAGCAGTTACGCTCCGGGGGGAGAGCAGTTCTTC.

This clone was detected once. The chain links TRBV30 to TRBJ1-1; no clear D gene. Germline lookup yields CDR1 GTSNPN and CDR2 SVGIG (reference sequence). The CDR3 has 15 residues. The V end lost 0 bases, the J end lost 1 base, and 12 bases lay between the germline ends. The CDR3 spells CAWSVNVWGNTEAFF. The CDR3, as DNA: TGTGCCTGGAGTGTAAACGTTTGGGGGAACACTGAAGCTTTCTTT.

This sequence joins TRBV30 and TRBJ1-1; TRBD1 might be the D (6 bases). CDR1 GTSNPN and CDR2 SVGIG come from the germline V gene (reference sequence). This CDR3 region has 15 residues. V shed 1 base and J shed 4 bases, with 16 bases lying between them. The CDR3 loop reads CAWSGRGGASTEAFF. The DNA of the CDR3 is TGTGCCTGGAGTGGCCGGGGGGGGGCTAGCACTGAAGCTTTCTTT.

This chain connects TRBV5-4 to TRBJ2-5, with D unclear. V gave up 0 bases and J gave up 0 bases, with 6 bases separating them. The CDR3 consists of 14 residues. Germline V gene data show CDR1 as SGHNT and CDR2 as YYREEE (reference sequence). The CDR3 protein is CASSLVEYQETQYF. CDR3 in DNA: TGTGCCAGCAGCTTGGTAGAGTACCAAGAGACCCAGTACTTC. The whole variable domain, filled in from reference TRBV5-4 and TRBJ2-5, reads ETGVTQSPTHLIKTRGQQVTLRCSSQSGHNTVSWYQQALGQGPQFIFQYYREEENGRGNFPPRFSGLQFPNYSSELNVNALELDDSALYLCASSLVEYQETQYFGPGTRLLVL.

The CDR3 spells CASSEGEDRGYNEQFF. CDR3 bases: TGTGCCAGCAGTGAAGGGGAAGACAGGGGCTACAATGAGCAGTTCTTC. The chain has TRBV2 and TRBJ2-1; 8 bases agree with TRBD1. Germline-derived CDR1 and CDR2 are SNHLY and FYNNEI. V shed 1 base, J shed 3 bases, and the junction held 5 bases outside the gene matches. This CDR3 is 16 amino acids long.

This clone turned up a few times. This chain links TRBV6-5 with TRBJ2-1; D unresolved. This CDR3 spans 13 amino acids. The germline V gene has CDR1 MNHEY and CDR2 SVGAGI. The germline V and J ends were trimmed by 0 bases and 4 bases, with 4 bases remaining between them. The CDR3: CASSYSEYNEQFF. DNA for the CDR3: TGTGCCAGCAGTTACTCGGAGTACAATGAGCAGTTCTTC.

In its sample, this clone was seen once. The V call is TRBV6-5, the J call TRBJ2-7, with TRBD1 identical over 9 bases. The CDR3 is 14 residues long. CDR1 and CDR2 from the germline V gene are MNHEY and SVGAGI. Unmatched junction bases numbered 6, after V lost 5 bases and J lost 4 bases. CDR3 in amino acids: CASSDTGGPYEQYF. In DNA form, the CDR3 reads TGTGCCAGCAGTGACACAGGGGGCCCGTACGAGCAGTACTTC.

This rearrangement joins TRBV15 to TRBJ1-6; 7 bases fit TRBD1. The J segment lost 10 bases and the V segment lost 4 bases, leaving 13 bases of the junction unmatched. The germline CDR1 and CDR2 sequences are LNHNV and YYDKDF (reference sequence). The CDR3 has 16 amino acids. The CDR3 reads CATSKPTGTGRSPLHF. CDR3 DNA sequence: TGTGCCACCAGCAAACCGACAGGGACGGGACGGTCACCCCTCCACTTT.